This TCR beta chain comes out of a study of molecular identifiers for immune sequencing clone quantification. This clonotype was seen ten or more times. The CDR3 sequence is 13 residues long. Trimming removed 5 bases from V and 5 bases from J; junction bases left unmatched: 6. The germline V gene has CDR1 PRHDT and CDR2 FYEKMQ (reference sequence). TCRdb redid the calling of the PCR reads with MiXCR, one entry per CDR3 protein. Of nearly 650,000 distinct CDR3 sequences listed, over 25% are singletons. The sequence was collected from a human donor in good health. Some libraries in this study had Jurkat cell RNA spiked in. V gene TRBV13 combines with J gene TRBJ2-7; 7 bases align to TRBD1. Sequencing used naive CD8+ T cells from blood, with Jurkat cell RNA spiked in. Subset described: FACS-sorted CD8+CD4-CCR7+CD45RA+ naive T cells. Here the CDR3 reads CASSPDRINEQYF. The CDR3 DNA follows: TGTGCCAGCAGCCCGGACAGGATCAACGAGCAGTACTTC. The full variable domain, with the rest looked up from reference TRBV13 and TRBJ2-7, is AAGVIQSPRHLIKEKRETATLKCYPIPRHDTVYWYQQGPGQDPQFLISFYEKMQSDKGSIPDRFSAQQFSDYHSELNMSSLELGDSALYFCASSPDRINEQYFGPGTRLTVT.